This note documents a single T cell receptor (beta chain) sequence. Per germline, CDR1 LGHNA and CDR2 YNFKEQ. CDR3 length: 13 amino acids. V shed 6 bases and J shed 2 bases, with 11 bases lying between them. The data belong to a study of blood T cell repertoires in COVID-19. Whole-study context: The United States, Italy and Spain provided the acute and convalescent COVID-19 samples. In each case, the material was cDNA or gDNA derived from T cells, B-cell-depleted T cells, or PBMCs.

Per the original data handling: Cell counts per sample came from amplifying reference gene primers. The repertoire was sequenced with immunoSEQ multiplex PCR; TCRdb's copy has only in-frame clones and lacks some. The DNA gave D and trimming, while V, J and clone size come from that table. The profile shows about 64,000 clones, more than 75% of them singletons. This chain connects TRBV4-2 to TRBJ2-7; D perhaps matches TRBD2 (5 bases). This clonotype originated in a man older than 75 with acute or convalescent COVID-19. The sequencing input was peripheral blood. The CDR3, as DNA: TGTGCCAGCAGTGAGGGCGTCGCCTACGAGCAGTACTTC. Its protein is CASSEGVAYEQYF.